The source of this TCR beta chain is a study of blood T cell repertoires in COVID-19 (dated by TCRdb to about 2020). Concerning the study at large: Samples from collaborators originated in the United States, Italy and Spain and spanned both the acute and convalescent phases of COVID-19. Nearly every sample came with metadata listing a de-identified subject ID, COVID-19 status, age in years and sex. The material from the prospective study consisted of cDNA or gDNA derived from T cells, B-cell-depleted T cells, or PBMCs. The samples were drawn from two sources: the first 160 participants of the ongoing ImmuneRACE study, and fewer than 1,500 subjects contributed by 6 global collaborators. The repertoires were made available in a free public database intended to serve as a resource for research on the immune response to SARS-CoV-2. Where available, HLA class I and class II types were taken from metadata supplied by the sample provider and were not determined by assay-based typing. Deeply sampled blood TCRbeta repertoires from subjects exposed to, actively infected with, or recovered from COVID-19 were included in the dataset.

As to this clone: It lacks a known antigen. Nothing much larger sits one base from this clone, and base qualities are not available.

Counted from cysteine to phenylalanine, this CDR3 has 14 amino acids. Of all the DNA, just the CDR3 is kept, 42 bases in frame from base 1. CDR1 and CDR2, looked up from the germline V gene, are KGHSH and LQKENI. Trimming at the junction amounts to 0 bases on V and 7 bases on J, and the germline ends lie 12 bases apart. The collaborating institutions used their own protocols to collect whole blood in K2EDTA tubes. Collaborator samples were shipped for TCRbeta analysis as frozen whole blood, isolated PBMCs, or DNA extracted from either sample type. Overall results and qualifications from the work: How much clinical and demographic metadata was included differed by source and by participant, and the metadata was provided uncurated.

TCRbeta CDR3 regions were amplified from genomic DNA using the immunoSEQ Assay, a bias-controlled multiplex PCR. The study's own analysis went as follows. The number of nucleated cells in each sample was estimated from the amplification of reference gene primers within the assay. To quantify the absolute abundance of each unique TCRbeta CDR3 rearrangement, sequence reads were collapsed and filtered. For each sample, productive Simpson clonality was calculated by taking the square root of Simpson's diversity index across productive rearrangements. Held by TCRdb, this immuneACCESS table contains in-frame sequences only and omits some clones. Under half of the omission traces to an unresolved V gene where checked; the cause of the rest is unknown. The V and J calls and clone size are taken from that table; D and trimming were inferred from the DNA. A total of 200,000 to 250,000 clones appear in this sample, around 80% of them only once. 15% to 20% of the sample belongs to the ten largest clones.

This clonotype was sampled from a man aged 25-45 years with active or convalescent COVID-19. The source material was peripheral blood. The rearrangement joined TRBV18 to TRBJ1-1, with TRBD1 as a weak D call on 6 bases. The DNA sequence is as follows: TGTGCCAGCTCACCACCCGAAAGGGGGATTGAAGCTTTCTTT. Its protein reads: CASSPPERGIEAFF.